The 30 T cell receptor beta chains presented below share a single source sample, sequenced in a study of T cell clonotyping in hematopoietic cell transplantation. Profiled with immunoSEQ multiplex PCR; TCRdb holds only in-frame clones, not every one. The sample consists of about 41,000 clones, around 80% of them appearing once. Noted time point: recipient sample about 28 days before transplant, after cytoreduction. The sequencing used peripheral blood mononuclear cells, collected before stem cell transplant. All receptors come from a man aged 60 to 75 with myelodysplastic syndrome. Some clones in this sample may be carry-over from other donors' samples.

The rearrangement joins TRBV7-9 to TRBJ2-3; D is perhaps TRBD2 (5 bases). Trimming removed 1 base from V and 1 base from J, with 6 bases in between. Germline CDR1 and CDR2: SEHNR and FQNEAQ (reference sequence). The CDR3 has 14 residues. The CDR3 loop is CASSLVGGTDTQYF. In DNA form, the CDR3 reads TGTGCCAGCAGCTTAGTCGGGGGCACAGATACGCAGTATTTT.

V is TRBV2 and J is TRBJ1-2; D gene uncertain. The CDR3 has 15 residues. V lost 0 bases and J 3 bases, leaving 11 bases between the germline ends. CDR1 SNHLY and CDR2 FYNNEI come from the germline V gene. CDR3 region: CASSEARVGHYGYTF. CDR3 DNA sequence: TGTGCCAGCAGTGAAGCGCGGGTTGGACACTATGGCTACACCTTC.

This clone showed up just once. This sequence joins TRBV2 and TRBJ2-7; 7 nucleotides line up with TRBD1. This CDR3 has 14 residues. J lost 3 bases, V lost 1 base, and 3 bases had no gene match. Germline values: CDR1 SNHLY, CDR2 FYNNEI. The CDR3: CASSEGGTDYEQYF. CDR3 DNA sequence: TGTGCCAGCAGTGAAGGGGGGACAGACTACGAGCAGTACTTC.

This chain connects TRBV18 to TRBJ2-7, with TRBD1 as a possible D gene (5 bases). Germline loops: CDR1 KGHSH, CDR2 LQKENI. The CDR3 is made up of 14 amino acids. Deletions cut 2 bases from V and 3 bases from J, with 11 bases between. The CDR3 sequence is CASSPGTGNYEQYF. The CDR3 nucleotides are TGTGCCAGCTCACCAGGAACAGGAAACTACGAGCAGTACTTC.

This chain joins TRBV10-3 and TRBJ2-2; D could derive from TRBD1 or TRBD2 (5 bases each). The CDR3 totals 13 residues. Trimming took off 9 bases at V and 5 bases at J, with 13 bases between the two ends. CDR1 and CDR2 (germline): ENHRY, SYGVKD. CDR3 DNA: TGTGCCATTCAGCCGGGGCGAACCGGGGAGCTGTTTTTT. Encoded protein: CAIQPGRTGELFF.

This clone came up a few times. This sequence joins TRBV6-5 and TRBJ2-1, with 9 bases matching TRBD1. CDR3 length equals 16 residues. The V gene end was trimmed by 4 bases and the J gene end by 12 bases; junction bases not matched to a gene: 16. Germline-derived CDR1 and CDR2 are MNHEY and SVGAGI. The CDR3 region has the DNA TGTGCCAGCAGTTCCCCCGGGACAGGGTCTCTAGGGGTGCAGTTCTTC. It translates to CASSSPGTGSLGVQFF.

The chain combines TRBV20-1 with TRBJ2-5; D gene unclear. V shed 7 bases and J shed 7 bases, with 10 bases lying between them. Germline-derived CDR1 and CDR2 are DFQATT and SNEGSKA (reference sequence). This CDR3 has 10 amino acids. CDR3 DNA sequence: TGCAGTGTGCAGGACGGGACCCAGTACTTC. This gives the protein CSVQDGTQYF.

The chain carries TRBV5-1 and TRBJ2-2; D unresolved. CDR1 is SGHRS and CDR2 is YFSETQ in the germline V gene. CDR3 size: 12 residues. V was clipped by 4 bases and J by 5 bases, with 6 bases between them. The CDR3 is CASSLATGELFF. CDR3 DNA sequence: TGCGCCAGCAGCCTGGCTACCGGGGAGCTGTTTTTT.

V usage is TRBV2 and J usage is TRBJ2-7; 9 nucleotides line up with TRBD1. The CDR3 runs 13 residues. Germline V lookup: CDR1 SNHLY, CDR2 FYNNEI. J was trimmed by 4 bases and V by 7 bases; bases with no gene match: 5. The CDR3 loop reads CASKRDRAYEQYF. CDR3 bases: TGTGCCAGCAAGCGGGACAGGGCTTACGAGCAGTACTTC.

This chain joins TRBV5-1 and TRBJ2-3, with 13 bases aligning to TRBD2. Trimming at V came to 5 bases and at J to 5 bases, leaving 5 bases not matched to a gene. Germline V gives CDR1 SGHRS, CDR2 YFSETQ. The CDR3 spans 15 residues. Here the CDR3 DNA reads TGCGCCAGCAGACTAGCGGGGGGGCCGGGAGATACGCAGTATTTT. It yields the protein CASRLAGGPGDTQYF.

The chain links TRBV30 to TRBJ1-6; a possible D gene is TRBD1 (6 bases). CDR3 length: 13 residues. Trimming shortened V by 4 bases and J by 7 bases, and 11 bases separated the two germline ends. Germline V lookup: CDR1 GTSNPN, CDR2 SVGIG (reference sequence). CDR3 DNA sequence: TGTGCCTGGATGGAGGGGGGGAATTCACCCCTCCACTTT. As protein: CAWMEGGNSPLHF.

V usage is TRBV5-6 and J usage is TRBJ1-4; no clear D gene. Trimming pared 4 bases from V and 5 bases from J, leaving 9 bases between. Germline CDR1 and CDR2: SGHDT and YYEEEE. There are 13 residues in the CDR3. As DNA, the CDR3 is TGTGCCAGCAGCCTTCCAAGGAATGAAAAACTGTTTTTT. It translates to CASSLPRNEKLFF.

The rearrangement links TRBV11-3 to TRBJ2-3, with TRBD1 identical over 7 bases. The junction had 7 bases not matched to a gene; V was cut back by 5 bases and J by 2 bases. This CDR3 has 15 residues. Germline loops: CDR1 SGHNT, CDR2 YENEEA. The DNA for the CDR3 is TGTGCCAGCAGCATCGGACAGGCTTACACAGATACGCAGTATTTT. Amino acid sequence: CASSIGQAYTDTQYF.

The chain recombines TRBV6-5 with TRBJ2-1; D is unresolved. CDR1 MNHEY and CDR2 SVGAGI come from the germline V gene. The CDR3 is 16 residues long. V was cut by 3 bases and J by 0 bases, with 12 bases left in between. In nucleotides, the CDR3 is TGTGCCAGCAGTTATGCGACGGGTGTCTCCTACAATGAGCAGTTCTTC. Translation gives CASSYATGVSYNEQFF.

This rearrangement joins TRBV6-6 to TRBJ2-2; the match to TRBD1 covers 11 bases. Germline assignment: CDR1 MNHNY and CDR2 SVGAGI (reference sequence). Losses at the gene ends were 5 bases for V and 8 bases for J; bases not matched to a gene: 7. This CDR3 region has 15 residues. As DNA, the CDR3 is TGTGCCAGCAGTCTTGGACAGGGGGCTAGGGGGGAGCTGTTTTTT. Residues: CASSLGQGARGELFF.

This chain uses TRBV9 with TRBJ1-2; a possible D gene is TRBD1 (6 bases). V gave up 4 bases and J gave up 3 bases, with 16 bases separating them. Germline lookup yields CDR1 SGDLS and CDR2 YYNGEE. This CDR3 is built from 15 residues. CDR3 coding DNA: TGTGCCAGCAGCCCACCCCCAGGGGCCGACTATGGCTACACCTTC. Translating it yields CASSPPPGADYGYTF.

The chain has TRBV29-1 and TRBJ1-4, with a weak D call TRBD1 (5 bases). Between the trimmed V and J ends, which lost 5 bases and 8 bases, there was a span of 12 bases. Germline-derived CDR1 and CDR2 are SQVTM and ANQGSEA. The CDR3 is 12 amino acids. CDR3 sequence reads: CSVTLTEEKLFF. CDR3 DNA sequence: TGCAGCGTTACTCTGACAGAAGAAAAACTGTTTTTT. The full variable domain, completed using reference TRBV29-1 and TRBJ1-4, is SAVISQKPSRDICQRGTSLTIQCQVDSQVTMMFWYRQQPGQSLTLIATANQGSEATYESGFVIDKFPISRPNLTFSTLTVSNMSPEDSSIYLCSVTLTEEKLFFGSGTQLSVL.

This chain connects TRBV5-8 to TRBJ1-2, with D perhaps matching TRBD1 (6 bases). Germline assignment: CDR1 SGHTS and CDR2 YDEGEE. The CDR3 consists of 14 residues. V gave up 4 bases and J gave up 2 bases, with 12 bases separating them. In DNA form, the CDR3 reads TGTGCCAGCAGCCCCAGGACAGCGAACTATGGCTACACCTTC. It yields the protein CASSPRTANYGYTF.

The V and J genes are TRBV19 and TRBJ1-2, with TRBD1 matching over 8 bases. This CDR3 has 14 amino acids. Unmatched junction bases numbered 7, after V lost 5 bases and J lost 5 bases. CDR1 is LNHDA and CDR2 is SQIVND in the germline V gene (reference sequence). The CDR3 region is CASSDQGQAYGYTF. The CDR3 DNA sequence: TGTGCCAGTAGTGATCAGGGACAGGCGTATGGCTACACCTTC.

The CDR3 sequence is CASSRDREQYF. CDR3 DNA sequence: TGTGCCAGCAGTCGGGACAGAGAGCAGTACTTC. V is TRBV6-5 and J is TRBJ2-7; TRBD1 matches at 7 bases. Germline values: CDR1 MNHEY, CDR2 SVGAGI. Trimming cost V 5 bases and J 7 bases; bases outside gene matches: 2. The CDR3 has 11 amino acids.

The rearrangement uses TRBV19 and TRBJ2-7; 9 nucleotides match TRBD1. The CDR3 covers 16 residues. The trim removed 2 bases at V and 6 bases at J, leaving 11 bases unmatched. CDR1 is LNHDA, CDR2 SQIVND, per germline (reference sequence). The CDR3 sequence is CASSIKTGTGPFEQYF. In nucleotides, the CDR3 is TGTGCCAGTAGTATAAAAACCGGGACAGGGCCTTTCGAGCAGTACTTC.

This chain connects TRBV9 to TRBJ1-5, with D uncertain. The germline V gene encodes CDR1 SGDLS and CDR2 YYNGEE. The CDR3 loop spans 10 amino acids. With 4 bases removed from V and 6 bases from J, the gap between germline ends came to 2 bases. CDR3 DNA: TGTGCCAGCAGCTGTCAGCCCCAGCATTTT. This translates into CASSCQPQHF. Full variable domain (missing parts from reference TRBV9 and TRBJ1-5): DSGVTQTPKHLITATGQRVTLRCSPRSGDLSVYWYQQSLDQGLQFLIQYYNGEERAKGNILERFSAQQFPDLHSELNLSSLELGDSALYFCASSCQPQHFGDGTRLSIL.

The chain links TRBV27 to TRBJ1-1; 10 nucleotides match TRBD1. The CDR3 has 15 residues. Unmatched junction bases numbered 13, after V lost 8 bases and J lost 7 bases. From germline, CDR1 is MNHEY and CDR2 SMNVEV (reference sequence). The chain's CDR3 is CASGRDRGQTGEAFF. CDR3 coding DNA: TGTGCCAGCGGGCGGGACAGGGGACAGACGGGTGAAGCTTTCTTT.

The V and J genes are TRBV6-1 and TRBJ1-5, with TRBD1 matching 7 bases. The CDR3 spans 12 residues. J gave up 9 bases and V 6 bases, and 5 bases lay outside the gene matches. In germline, CDR1 is MNHNS, CDR2 SASEGT. The DNA of the CDR3 is TGTGCCAGCAGGCCCAGGGGGGGGCCCCAGCATTTT. This codes for CASRPRGGPQHF.

This chain uses TRBV6-5 with TRBJ2-1, with D perhaps assigned TRBD1 or TRBD2 (6 bases each). In germline, CDR1 is MNHEY, CDR2 SVGAGI. The CDR3 runs 16 residues. The V end was cut by 0 bases, the J end by 3 bases, with 12 bases between. The CDR3 DNA reads as TGTGCCAGCAGTTACTCTCCGGAGGGGGGCTACAATGAGCAGTTCTTC. It yields the protein CASSYSPEGGYNEQFF.

The chain has TRBV7-2 and TRBJ2-7; D call uncertain. This CDR3 comprises 17 residues. CDR1 is SGHTA and CDR2 is FQGNSA in the germline V gene. Trimming removed 0 bases at V and 0 bases at J, with 15 bases between. The CDR3 nucleotides are TGTGCCAGCAGCTTAGCGGTTGGGTTTCCGAGCTCCTACGAGCAGTACTTC. Amino acids: CASSLAVGFPSSYEQYF.

The V and J genes are TRBV23-1 and TRBJ2-2; 10 nucleotides agree with TRBD2. TRBV23-1 is identified as an open reading frame with a role that is uncertain. The V segment lost 1 base and the J segment 5 bases; nucleotides outside the gene matches: 10. The CDR3 is 18 amino acids. The CDR3 nucleotides are TGCGCCAGCAGTCAATATCCCCAGGGACTAGCGATTACCGGGGAGCTGTTTTTT. This encodes CASSQYPQGLAITGELFF.

V and J are TRBV4-3 and TRBJ2-3; 14 bases match TRBD2. This CDR3 is built from 16 residues. Trimming at V came to 4 bases and at J to 1 base, leaving 1 base not matched to a gene. Germline loops: CDR1 LGHNA, CDR2 YSLEER. Here the CDR3 DNA reads TGCGCCAGCAGCCCGGGACTAGCGGGGGGCACAGATACGCAGTATTTT. It encodes CASSPGLAGGTDTQYF.

The V and J genes are TRBV5-1 and TRBJ2-2; D possibly corresponds to TRBD2 (6 bases). Trimming took 2 bases from V and 4 from J, leaving 9 bases between them. This CDR3 spans 14 amino acids. The V gene's germline CDR1 is SGHRS and CDR2 YFSETQ. The CDR3 region has the DNA TGCGCCAGCAGCTTAATGGGGGGCACCGGGGAGCTGTTTTTT. It encodes CASSLMGGTGELFF.

The chain couples TRBV11-2 to TRBJ1-5; D is undetermined. V gave up 2 bases and J gave up 6 bases, with 11 bases separating them. This CDR3 contains 14 residues. Germline values: CDR1 SGHAT, CDR2 FQNNGV. As DNA, the CDR3 is TGTGCCAGCAGCTTATGGACCGGTAGTCAGCCCCAGCATTTT. Translated: CASSLWTGSQPQHF.